The T cell receptor (beta chain) under discussion was sequenced for a study of blood T cell repertoires in COVID-19. Whole-study context: The cDNA or gDNA used as material had been derived from T cells, B-cell-depleted T cells, or PBMCs.

The length of the CDR3 is 16 residues. V shed 7 bases and J shed 1 base, with 22 bases lying between them. CDR1 is GTSNPN and CDR2 is SVGIG in the germline V gene (reference sequence). The protocol was immunoSEQ multiplex PCR, while the TCRdb copy is restricted to in-frame clones and leaves out a portion. The sample holds 55,000 to 70,000 clones, more than 60% seen once. The gene calls are TRBV30 and TRBJ1-2; the D gene is possibly TRBD1 (6 bases). The specimen was peripheral blood. This clonotype originated in a human donor in a cohort sampled during active COVID-19. For the CDR3, the DNA is TGTGCCTTCCACCCTCTAGGGGGGGCGAATAACTATGGCTACACCTTC. Translation: CAFHPLGGANNYGYTF.